These 19 T cell receptor beta chains were sequenced from one sample in a study of monozygotic twins with inflammatory bowel disease. TCRdb reprocessed the 5' RACE reads, keeping one entry per CDR3 protein, no DNA. The sample table includes 350,000 to 550,000 distinct CDR3 sequences. Sample: blood. The receptors stem from a human donor with ulcerative colitis or Crohn's disease, or a healthy co-twin of an affected twin (not recorded which).

The rearrangement joins TRBV6-5 to TRBJ1-2; the D call from TCRdb, TRBD1, cannot be confirmed without DNA. The CDR3 covers 18 residues. Germline-derived CDR1 and CDR2 are MNHEY and SVGAGI. The CDR3 is CASSYELMGDSHNYGYTF.

J is TRBJ2-7 and V is TRBV6-4; no DNA is available, so the TRBD2 call from TCRdb remains unchecked. The CDR3 covers 13 residues. CDR1 MRHNA and CDR2 SNTAGT come from the germline V gene. This chain's CDR3 is CASSGEGPCEQYF.

The CDR3 sequence: CATLGPTNEQFF. The chain recombines TRBV28 with TRBJ2-1. Germline V lookup: CDR1 MDHEN, CDR2 SYDVKM. This CDR3 is 12 amino acids long.

V gene TRBV27 combines with J gene TRBJ2-4; TCRdb's D gene call, TRBD2, goes unchecked for lack of DNA. This CDR3 is 14 amino acids long. Germline values: CDR1 MNHEY, CDR2 SMNVEV (reference sequence). The CDR3 sequence is CASSAAGQGYIQYF.

The chain recombines TRBV27 with TRBJ2-1; the D call from TCRdb, TRBD2, cannot be confirmed without DNA. This CDR3 comprises 14 residues. The V gene's germline CDR1 is MNHEY and CDR2 SMNVEV (reference sequence). The CDR3 loop reads CASRTASGREEQFF.

The rearrangement joins TRBV4-3 to TRBJ2-3; TCRdb calls TRBD2, which cannot be checked without DNA. CDR1 is LGHNA, CDR2 YSLEER, per germline. This CDR3 spans 18 amino acids. The CDR3 protein is CASSQSRGTSGYTDTQYF.

The V call is TRBV6-5, the J call TRBJ2-3; absent DNA, TCRdb's TRBD2 call cannot be checked. Germline-derived CDR1 and CDR2 are MNHEY and SVGAGI. The CDR3 runs 16 residues. This CDR3 reads CASSYSAARPIDTQYF.

The chain carries TRBV7-2 and TRBJ2-5; TCRdb lists TRBD1, though no DNA is available to test this call. This CDR3 contains 14 residues. From germline, CDR1 is SGHTA and CDR2 FQGNSA. CDR3 amino acids: CASRVGGLRETQYF.

The chain is built from TRBV7-2 and TRBJ2-7; TCRdb picks TRBD1, but there is no DNA to check that call. This CDR3 contains 14 residues. CDR1 is SGHTA and CDR2 is FQGNSA in the germline V gene. CDR3 loop: CASNPSGNHYEQYF.

The CDR3 reads CSARDPDFNQPQHF. V and J are TRBV20-1 and TRBJ1-5. The germline CDR1 and CDR2 sequences are DFQATT and SNEGSKA (reference sequence). The CDR3 length is 14 residues.

The chain couples TRBV12-3 or TRBV12-4 to TRBJ1-5. The CDR3 covers 14 residues. The CDR3 here is CASRSQGRDQPQHF.

The chain is built from TRBV29-1 and TRBJ2-7; TCRdb calls TRBD1, which cannot be checked without DNA. Germline CDR1 SQVTM, CDR2 ANQGSEA. This CDR3 contains 14 residues. This CDR3 reads CSVRPGPGVHEQYF.

The V gene is TRBV7-6, the J gene TRBJ2-3. Germline-derived CDR1 and CDR2 are SGHVS and FNYEAQ. The CDR3 totals 15 residues. The CDR3 spells CASSLADLLTDTQYF.

The chain is built from TRBV7-2 and TRBJ2-7; TCRdb lists TRBD1, though no DNA is available to test this call. This CDR3 has 13 amino acids. The V gene's germline CDR1 is SGHTA and CDR2 FQGNSA. CDR3 in amino acids: CASSQSGVGEQYF.

The chain uses TRBV5-1 and TRBJ2-5; TCRdb returns TRBD1, unconfirmable since there is no DNA. The CDR3 totals 14 residues. Germline-derived CDR1 and CDR2 are SGHRS and YFSETQ. CDR3 loop: CASSSDRGGETQYF.

The chain carries TRBV28 and TRBJ2-4; TCRdb reports TRBD1, a call that lacks DNA to check it against. From germline, CDR1 is MDHEN and CDR2 SYDVKM. The CDR3 length is 15 residues. The CDR3 is CASSLGQGRGNIQYF.

The rearrangement uses TRBV20-1 and TRBJ2-7; the D call from TCRdb, TRBD1, cannot be confirmed without DNA. Germline V lookup: CDR1 DFQATT, CDR2 SNEGSKA (reference sequence). This CDR3 contains 11 residues. Here the CDR3 reads CSARDPPEQYF.

V gene TRBV6-4 combines with J gene TRBJ2-1; lacking DNA, the TRBD2 call made by TCRdb goes unchecked. From germline, CDR1 is MRHNA and CDR2 SNTAGT. CDR3 length: 16 residues. The CDR3 is CASSDGAGGSYNEQFF.

The V and J genes are TRBV3-1 and TRBJ2-4; TCRdb's assignment of TRBD2 cannot be checked, as there is no DNA. Germline V gives CDR1 LGHDT, CDR2 YNNKEL (reference sequence). The CDR3 runs 16 residues. The CDR3 protein is CASSQLAGGPKNIQYF.